These T cell receptor beta chains were read from a single sample in a study of blood T cell repertoires in COVID-19. Sequencing used immunoSEQ multiplex PCR; TCRdb keeps in-frame clones, though not all of them. The sample contains about 140,000 clones, approximately 78% of which appear only once. Source material: peripheral blood. The source is a woman of 80 years or more with acute or convalescent COVID-19. CDR3s include the opening cysteine and the closing phenylalanine or tryptophan. The D gene is left open where the match is weak. Some rows have no size entry. The others give once, few or many, or a class for an expanded clone.

.	.	TRBV5-1	TRBJ1-5	CASSLEGDSNQPQHF	TGCGCCAGCAGCTTGGAGGGAGATAGCAATCAGCCCCAGCATTTT
.	TRBD2	TRBV2	TRBJ2-1	CASNTGTSGRGSYNEQFF	TGTGCCAGCAACACCGGGACTAGCGGGAGGGGCTCCTACAATGAGCAGTTCTTC
.	TRBD1	TRBV10-2	TRBJ1-4	CASTGQGDGTNEKLFF	TGCGCCAGCACCGGGCAGGGGGATGGAACAAATGAAAAACTGTTTTTT
.	TRBD1	TRBV19	TRBJ1-4	CASMRSPGQNNEKLFF	TGTGCCAGTATGCGCAGTCCGGGACAGAATAATGAAAAACTGTTTTTT
.	TRBD1	TRBV5-6	TRBJ1-2	CASSPGVDRGSGYTF	TGTGCCAGCAGCCCGGGGGTGGACAGGGGGTCTGGCTACACCTTC
.	.	TRBV6-5	TRBJ2-3	CASSYSGTPGDTQYF	TGTGCCAGCAGTTACTCGGGAACGCCAGGGGATACGCAGTATTTT
.	TRBD1	TRBV19	TRBJ1-1	CASSQGARRNTEAFF	TGTGCCAGTAGTCAGGGGGCGCGTAGGAACACTGAAGCTTTCTTT
.	TRBD1	TRBV6-2/TRBV6-3	TRBJ1-3	CASSPNTLGDRGPRNTIYF	TGTGCCAGCAGCCCTAATACGTTGGGGGACAGGGGGCCTCGGAACACCATATATTTT
.	TRBD1	TRBV7-3	TRBJ1-2	CASSRGQGESYTF	TGTGCCAGCAGCCGCGGACAGGGGGAGAGCTACACCTTC
once	TRBD2	TRBV28	TRBJ2-5	CASSLMRGGEFSETQYF	TGTGCCAGCAGTTTAATGCGGGGGGGCGAATTTTCAGAGACCCAGTACTTC
.	TRBD2	TRBV29-1	TRBJ2-1	CSVEWVAGGPGYEQFF	TGCAGCGTTGAATGGGTAGCGGGAGGGCCCGGGTATGAGCAGTTCTTC
.	.	TRBV6-5	TRBJ1-1	CASSLPKMNTEAFF	TGTGCCAGCTCCCTGCCTAAAATGAACACTGAAGCTTTCTTT
once	TRBD1	TRBV2	TRBJ2-5	CASLRGTGQETQYF	TGTGCCAGCCTAAGGGGGACAGGGCAAGAGACCCAGTACTTC
once	TRBD1	TRBV19	TRBJ1-2	CASSSRGQGEYGYTF	TGTGCCAGTAGCTCCAGGGGACAGGGTGAATATGGCTACACCTTC
.	.	TRBV3-1/TRBV3-2	TRBJ2-3	CASSQDGGDTDTQYF	TGTGCCAGCAGCCAAGATGGAGGGGACACAGATACGCAGTATTTT
.	.	TRBV6-5	TRBJ2-1	CASSLESNEQFF	TGTGCCAGCAGTCTGGAGTCCAATGAGCAGTTCTTC
few	TRBD1	TRBV5-5	TRBJ1-4	CASSWDRGGGEKLFF	TGTGCCAGCAGCTGGGACAGGGGAGGTGGCGAAAAACTGTTTTTT
.	.	TRBV28	TRBJ2-7	CASSPDRMGYEQYF	TGTGCCAGCAGTCCCGACAGGATGGGGTACGAGCAGTACTTC
.	TRBD1	TRBV6-5	TRBJ1-2	CASSLQGADYGYTF	TGTGCCAGCAGTCTCCAGGGGGCGGACTATGGCTACACCTTC
.	TRBD1	TRBV3-1/TRBV3-2	TRBJ2-7	CASSQDVGDSATYEQYF	TGTGCCAGCAGCCAAGATGTCGGGGACAGCGCCACCTACGAGCAGTACTTC
.	.	TRBV6-5	TRBJ1-6	CASSYRRAGEALHF	TGTGCCAGCAGTTACCGGAGGGCCGGGGAGGCCCTCCACTTT
.	TRBD1	TRBV7-9	TRBJ2-3	CASSLRQGAPDTQYF	TGTGCCAGCAGCTTACGACAGGGGGCTCCAGATACGCAGTATTTT
.	.	TRBV19	TRBJ1-5	CASSTQSRDQPQHF	TGTGCCAGTAGTACCCAAAGCCGGGATCAGCCCCAGCATTTT
.	TRBD1	TRBV28	TRBJ1-5	CASSLATGGHNQPQHF	TGTGCCAGCAGTTTAGCAACAGGGGGTCACAATCAGCCCCAGCATTTT
.	TRBD2	TRBV30	TRBJ2-1	CAWSLAGGLNEQFF	TGTGCCTGGAGTCTAGCGGGGGGGCTCAATGAGCAGTTCTTC
once	TRBD1	TRBV4-2	TRBJ2-7	CASSPHTGTGGSQYF	TGTGCCAGCAGCCCCCACACCGGGACAGGGGGATCTCAGTACTTC